This TCR beta chain was profiled in a study of blood T cells in healthy people across ages. Per sample, at least 6 micrograms of total RNA were extracted. Primed by a sample-barcoded 5' primer and a J-beta primer mix, a second PCR proceeded for about 7 to 11 cycles. TCRdb fed the 5' RACE reads into MiXCR, producing one record per CDR3 protein. Found here are fewer than 2 million distinct CDR3 sequences, about 39% of them singletons; the top ten hold under 30%. Worth noting for this clonotype: One end of the junction fails to match germline, which may point to a read error.

CDR3 length equals 13 residues. The germline V gene has CDR1 LNHDA and CDR2 SQIVND (reference sequence). This receptor was identified in a human donor in good health. Material for sequencing was blood. The rearrangement uses TRBV19 and TRBJ2-1; D may be TRBD1 (6 bases). Here the CDR3 reads CASSTGADNERFF. CDR3 DNA sequence: TGTGCCAGTAGTACAGGGGCAGACAATGAGCGGTTCTTC. The entire variable domain, with the rest obtained from reference TRBV19 and TRBJ2-1, is as follows: DGGITQSPKYLFRKEGQNVTLSCEQNLNHDAMYWYRQDPGQGLRLIYYSQIVNDFQKGDIAEGYSVSREKKESFPLTVTSAQKNPTAFYLCASSTGADNERFFGPGTRLTVL.